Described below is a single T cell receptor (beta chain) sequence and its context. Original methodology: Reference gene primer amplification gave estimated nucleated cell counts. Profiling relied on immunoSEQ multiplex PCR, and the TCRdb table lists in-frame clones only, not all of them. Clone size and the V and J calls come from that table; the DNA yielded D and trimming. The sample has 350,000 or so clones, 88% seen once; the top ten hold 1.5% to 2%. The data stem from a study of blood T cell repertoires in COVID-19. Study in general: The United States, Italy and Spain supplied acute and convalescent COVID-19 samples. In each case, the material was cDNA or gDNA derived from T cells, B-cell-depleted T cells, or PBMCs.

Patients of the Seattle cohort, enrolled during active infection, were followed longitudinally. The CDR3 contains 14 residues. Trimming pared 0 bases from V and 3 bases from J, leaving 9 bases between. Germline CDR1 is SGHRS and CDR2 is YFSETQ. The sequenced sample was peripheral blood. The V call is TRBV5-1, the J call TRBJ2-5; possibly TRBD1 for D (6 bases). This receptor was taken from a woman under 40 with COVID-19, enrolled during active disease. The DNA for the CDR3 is TGCGCCAGCAGCTTGGAGAGGGGGAAAGAGACCCAGTACTTC. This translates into CASSLERGKETQYF.